This T cell receptor beta chain was recovered during a study of cytomegalovirus exposure and HLA in healthy donors (dated by TCRdb to 2016 to 2017). With respect to the entire study: In an earlier analysis of approximately 500 of the donors, under 300 Gb of sequence data and 117 million unique TCR beta sequences from about 180 million T cells were reported. Approximately 300 gigabases of sequencing data and 70 million to 85 million unique TCR sequences were included in an early release covering 550 to 800 HLA-typed donors. Of the roughly 400 genotyped donors, roughly 80% fell in the genetic ancestry cluster associated with self-reported Caucasian donors. The study was designed to test whether signatures of past pathogen exposure could be identified by cataloging public T cell receptors. The T cell repertoires of 666 subjects were profiled by immunosequencing and related to cytomegalovirus serostatus. Besides the first cohort of approximately 710 subjects, a separate validation cohort made up of over 100 different subjects was used. High-throughput TCR immunosequencing, statistical association of individual TCRs with disease status, and machine learning were combined to predict cytomegalovirus infection status. In a later analysis, previously published TCR beta repertoires from 666 donors were re-analyzed and high-resolution HLA genotyping was added so that TCR occurrence patterns could be studied. The later analysis used no new phenotypic data to find candidate immune exposures, relying instead on TCR beta sequences and their occurrence across donors. To decide whether each TCR beta V gene segment behaved as functional or pseudogenic, an earlier analysis of fewer than 750 of the donors relied on high-throughput TCR beta sequencing. Donor age, sex, ethnicity and CMV serostatus were collected together with the repertoire data. Genome-wide SNP genotypes for about 65% of the 666 donors were used in a later genetic analysis, which treated that subset as a discovery cohort. All discovery cohort repertoires had been generated using a single sequencing platform. Both class I and class II loci were covered by HLA typing, at four-digit resolution. The number of donors typed differed by locus, with roughly 620-630 for A, B, C, DRB1 and DQB1, around 560 for DQA1, about 610 for DPA1, and 400 to 490 for DPB1. Roughly 5 DR-DQ haplotypes were handled as single units for association and clustering, since linkage in the cohort was strong. Among a few hundred genotyped donors of the cohort, an average of around 240,000 unique TCR beta nucleotide sequences were sequenced per donor, roughly a sixth of them non-productive. General findings and caveats noted by the study authors: A cluster of highly shared sequence variants was judged likely to be a technical artifact of the sequencing pipeline. A later analysis found that TCR association rates varied across HLA loci, with DRB1 alleles showing the most associated TCRs and HLA-C alleles the fewest. A further reported finding was that TCR beta sequences accurately predicted the HLA-A and HLA-B alleles for most subjects in the first cohort. The classifier was reported to diagnose cytomegalovirus status with high specificity and sensitivity in both the original cohort and the validation cohort. Because counts were too low, 15 to 20 rarely observed V segments, including chromosome 9 orphons, were left out of the earlier analysis of a few hundred of the donors. Some IMGT-functional V segments, including TRBV6-2 and TRBV6-3, could not be told apart with the 87-base-pair reads, so those segments were excluded. In a later genetic analysis, fewer N-insertions in productive TCRs were reported among donors in an Asian-associated ancestry cluster than the roughly 700-donor mean. Most TCR sequences were observed very rarely across donors, whereas some public TCRs were present in many individuals. Strong co-occurrence of HLA alleles, especially DR and DQ, made assigning TCR associations to individual alleles difficult. In a later genetic analysis, a missense DCLRE1C variant was associated with V-gene and J-gene trimming of TCR beta chains, and the association was replicated in an independent cohort. Because HLA typing was missing for some donors at each locus, association tests included only the typed subset. The authors suggested that the approach could potentially be generalized to other disease states and immunological phenotypes. Broadly in line with IMGT annotations, most TCR beta V segments showed up in productive rearrangements about 87% or about 30% of the time in an earlier analysis of 587 of the donors. At a false discovery rate of 0.05, a later analysis linked around 15,000 TCR beta sequences to specific HLA alleles. In the study, about 150 TCR beta chains were listed as associated with cytomegalovirus. In vitro tests confirmed that a few of the cytomegalovirus-associated TCR beta chains recognize cytomegalovirus antigens. Compared with equally common non-associated chains, HLA-associated TCR beta chains in a later analysis were more clonally expanded and had lower generation probabilities. Only TCR beta chains were sequenced in this cohort, and the absence of alpha or paired-chain data limited detectable features. A later analysis reported that several top co-occurrence clusters appeared linked to parvovirus B19, influenza, CMV and Epstein-Barr virus. For the cohort, immune exposure information was limited to CMV serostatus. Most CMV-associated TCR beta chains appeared to be HLA-restricted in a later analysis, and the HLA associations seemed to be driven largely by CMV exposure. Sequencing depth was assumed to be roughly uniform across donors in the presence/absence analyses, though that assumption may not hold. Linkage disequilibrium might explain the correlated functional status among segregating V segments, but an unknown experimental factor could not be excluded.

Sequences SGDLS (CDR1) and YYNGEE (CDR2) are obtained from the germline V gene. V lost 9 bases and J lost 4 bases, and the count of bases not matched to a germline gene is 4. Taken from cysteine to phenylalanine, the CDR3 has 11 residues. Of all the DNA, just the CDR3 is kept, 33 bases in frame from base 1. The cohort was made up of hundreds of healthy bone marrow donors. At the time of sampling, every cohort member was nominally healthy, though immune exposures that went unrecorded were likely present. The donor tested CMV seronegative and was one of the 352 seronegative cohort members. Each donor provided a peripheral blood sample, and peripheral blood mononuclear cells were used for TCR beta sequencing. The Qiagen DNeasy Blood Extraction Kit was used to extract genomic DNA from the blood cell samples. Libraries were built with the immunoSEQ multiplex PCR assay. A mixture of 60 forward primers for TCR Vbeta segments and 13 reverse primers for TCR Jbeta segments was used in the multiplex PCR. The CDR3 region of rearranged TCR beta genes was amplified from genomic DNA with a multiplex PCR assay. The amplified TCR beta libraries were sequenced on the Illumina HiSeq System as 87-base-pair reads. The original methods were these. A later analysis tallied approximately 87 million unique TCR beta chains across the 666 repertoires, and approximately 12 million of those chains were shared by two or more donors. Raw reads were error-corrected and collapsed into unique sequences by a nearest-neighbor algorithm in which closely related sequences were merged to remove PCR and sequencing errors. V, D and J gene segments were assigned by aligning CDR3 sequences to IMGT reference sequences. For a sequence to be retained, at least a six-nucleotide match to both a V gene segment and a J gene segment was required. A rearrangement counted as productive if the CDR3 had no stop codons and remained in frame with V and J, and every other rearrangement counted as non-productive. CDR3 was defined according to IMGT convention as the region running from the second conserved V-encoded cysteine to the conserved J-encoded phenylalanine. In an earlier analysis of more than 550 of the donors, sequences lacking an unambiguous match to a single V gene segment were excluded. In an earlier analysis of about 590 of the donors, a V segment was called functional when productive rearrangements were above 56.7%, and segregating when the standard deviation between donors exceeded 5%. A statistical classification framework was built for diagnosing cytomegalovirus status from the catalog of TCR beta chain sequences. In a later analysis, V and J genes were assigned by comparing TCR nucleotide sequences against IMGT/GENE-DB human TR gene sequences. In a later analysis, CDR3 sequences and most-parsimonious VDJ recombination scenarios were assigned using the TCRdist pipeline. In a later analysis, every TCR beta chain was defined by the combination of its CDR3 amino acid sequence and its V-gene family, and reads without a unique V-gene family were dropped. In a later analysis, a few hundred highly shared, low-generation-probability nucleotide sequences were removed to address suspected cross-contamination and a sequencing artifact. For each public chain, a later analysis derived a clonal expansion index from normalized ranks of inferred template counts within each repertoire. Generation probabilities in a later analysis came from a VDJ recombination model fitted to out-of-frame rearrangements, and those results were checked against IGoR. Hypergeometric tests were used in a later analysis to score TCR-TCR, TCR-HLA and TCR-CMV co-occurrence, with a repertoire-size bias correction applied to the TCR pairs. A later analysis estimated false discovery rates by permuting HLA or CMV assignments 20 times. In a later analysis, co-occurring TCRs were grouped with DBSCAN, and TCRdist sequence similarity was added when clustering was performed within HLA-allele-positive subsets. Repertoires with fewer than 30,000 or more than 120,000 public chains were left out of co-occurrence clustering, as were roughly five repertoires with anomalous nucleotide sharing. Sourced from immuneACCESS, this table was stored by TCRdb with only in-frame sequences that have V and J called. A share of the clones is absent; for the studies checked, an unresolved V gene accounts for under half, and the remainder has no known explanation. Clone size and V and J calls were adopted from that table, with D and trimming inferred from the DNA. The sample data list about 160,000 clones, and around 81% of these were observed just once. Less than 15% of the sample belongs to the ten largest clones.

As for this clone: Its antigen is not yet known. No base-level quality is on record; no much larger clone is a single base apart.

Sequenced: PBMCs. The chain uses TRBV9 and TRBJ2-7; 7 junctional bases match TRBD1. The TCR comes from a woman aged 45-60 years in good health and CMV-seronegative. The DNA sequence follows: TGTGCCAACAGGGGCGCTTACGAGCAGTACTTC. Its translation is CANRGAYEQYF.